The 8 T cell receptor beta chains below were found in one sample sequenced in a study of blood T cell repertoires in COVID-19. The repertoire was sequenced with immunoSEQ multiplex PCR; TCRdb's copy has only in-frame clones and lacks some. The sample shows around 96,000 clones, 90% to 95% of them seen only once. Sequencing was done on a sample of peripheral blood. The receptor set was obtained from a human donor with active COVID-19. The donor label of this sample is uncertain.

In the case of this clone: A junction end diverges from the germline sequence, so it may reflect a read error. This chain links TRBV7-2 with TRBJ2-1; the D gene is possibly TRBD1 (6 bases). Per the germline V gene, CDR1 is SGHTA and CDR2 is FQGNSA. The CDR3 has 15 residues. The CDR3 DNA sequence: TGTGCCAGCACCTTAAGGCCAGGGGACTACAATGAGCAGTTCTTC. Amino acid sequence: CASTLRPGDYNEQFF.

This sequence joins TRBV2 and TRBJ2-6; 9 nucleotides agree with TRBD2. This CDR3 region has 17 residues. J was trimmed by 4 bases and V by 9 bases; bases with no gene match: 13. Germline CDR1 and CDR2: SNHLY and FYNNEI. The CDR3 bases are TGTGCCAGTAAACGGCGGGAGGGCCGATGGGGGGCCAACGTCCTGACTTTC. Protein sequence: CASKRREGRWGANVLTF.

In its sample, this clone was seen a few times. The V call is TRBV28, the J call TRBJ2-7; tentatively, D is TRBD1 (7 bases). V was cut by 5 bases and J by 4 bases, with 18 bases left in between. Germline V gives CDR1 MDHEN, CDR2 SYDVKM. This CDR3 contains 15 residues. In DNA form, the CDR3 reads TGTGCCAGCAGTCCGGCGGGGACAGCGATTTACGAGCAGTACTTC. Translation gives CASSPAGTAIYEQYF.

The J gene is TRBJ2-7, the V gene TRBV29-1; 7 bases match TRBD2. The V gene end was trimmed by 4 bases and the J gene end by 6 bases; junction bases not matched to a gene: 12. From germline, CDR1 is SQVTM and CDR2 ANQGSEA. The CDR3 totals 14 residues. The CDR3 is CSVAPLAASSEQYF. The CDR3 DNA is TGCAGCGTTGCCCCTCTAGCGGCATCTAGCGAGCAGTACTTC.

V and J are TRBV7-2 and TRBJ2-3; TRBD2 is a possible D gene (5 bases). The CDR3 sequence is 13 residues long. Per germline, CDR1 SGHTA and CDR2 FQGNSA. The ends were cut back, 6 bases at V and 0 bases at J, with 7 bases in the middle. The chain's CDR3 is CASSVASTDTQYF. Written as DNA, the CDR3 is TGTGCCAGCAGTGTAGCGAGCACAGATACGCAGTATTTT.

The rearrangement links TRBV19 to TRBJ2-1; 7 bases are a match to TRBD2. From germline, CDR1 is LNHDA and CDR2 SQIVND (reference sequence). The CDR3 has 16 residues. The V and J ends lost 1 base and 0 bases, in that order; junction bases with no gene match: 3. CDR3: CASSIGGGSSYNEQFF. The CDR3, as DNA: TGTGCCAGTAGTATAGGGGGGGGGTCCTCCTACAATGAGCAGTTCTTC. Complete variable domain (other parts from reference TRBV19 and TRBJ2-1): DGGITQSPKYLFRKEGQNVTLSCEQNLNHDAMYWYRQDPGQGLRLIYYSQIVNDFQKGDIAEGYSVSREKKESFPLTVTSAQKNPTAFYLCASSIGGGSSYNEQFFGPGTRLTVL.

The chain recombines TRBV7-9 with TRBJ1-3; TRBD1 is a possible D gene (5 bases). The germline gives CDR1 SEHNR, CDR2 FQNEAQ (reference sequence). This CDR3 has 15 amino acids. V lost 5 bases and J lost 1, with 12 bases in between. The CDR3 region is CASSLGRVSGNTIYF. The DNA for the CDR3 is TGTGCCAGCAGCCTGGGCAGGGTTTCTGGAAACACCATATATTTT. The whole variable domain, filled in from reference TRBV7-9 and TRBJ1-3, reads DTGVSQNPRHKITKRGQNVTFRCDPISEHNRLYWYRQTLGQGPEFLTYFQNEAQLEKSRLLSDRFSAERPKGSFSTLEIQRTEQGDSAMYLCASSLGRVSGNTIYFGEGSWLTVV.

In DNA form, the CDR3 reads TGTGCCAGCAGCTTAAGGAGCAAAGATTACAATGAGCAGTTCTTC. Translating it yields CASSLRSKDYNEQFF. The chain carries TRBV12-1 and TRBJ2-1; the D call TRBD2 from the table was never checked on the DNA. TRBV12-1 is a pseudogene. CDR3 length equals 15 residues.